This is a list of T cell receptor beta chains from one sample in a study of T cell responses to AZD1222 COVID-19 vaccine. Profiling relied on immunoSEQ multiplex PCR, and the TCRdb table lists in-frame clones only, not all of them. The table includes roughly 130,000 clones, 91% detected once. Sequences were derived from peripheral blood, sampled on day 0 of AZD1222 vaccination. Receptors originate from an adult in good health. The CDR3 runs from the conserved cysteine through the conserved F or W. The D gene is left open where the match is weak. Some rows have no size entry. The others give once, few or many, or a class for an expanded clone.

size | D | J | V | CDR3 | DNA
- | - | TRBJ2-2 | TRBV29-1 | CSVGGVAANTGELFF | TGCAGCGTGGGGGGCGTAGCGGCGAACACCGGGGAGCTGTTTTTT
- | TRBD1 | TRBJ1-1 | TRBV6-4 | CASSDRTGAEAFF | TGTGCCAGCAGTGACCGGACAGGGGCCGAAGCTTTCTTT
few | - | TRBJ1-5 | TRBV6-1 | CASSDPPDSNQPQHF | TGTGCCAGCAGTGACCCACCCGATAGCAATCAGCCCCAGCATTTT
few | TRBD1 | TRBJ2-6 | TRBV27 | CASGRQGAGANVLTF | TGTGCCAGCGGTAGACAGGGGGCTGGGGCCAACGTCCTGACTTTC
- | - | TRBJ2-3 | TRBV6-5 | CASQGYLGDTQYF | TGTGCCAGCCAGGGATACCTCGGGGATACGCAGTATTTT
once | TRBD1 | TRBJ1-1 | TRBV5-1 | CASSLGTGSPGTEAFF | TGCGCCAGCAGCTTGGGGACAGGAAGCCCAGGTACTGAAGCTTTCTTT
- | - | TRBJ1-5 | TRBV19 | CASSPGLRAVNQPQHF | TGTGCCAGTAGCCCAGGGTTGAGAGCGGTCAATCAGCCCCAGCATTTT
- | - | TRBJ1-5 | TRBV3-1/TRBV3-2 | CASSQGGTQPQHF | TGTGCCAGCAGCCAAGGGGGGACTCAGCCCCAGCATTTT
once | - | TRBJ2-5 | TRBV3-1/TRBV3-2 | CASSQNSGEETQYF | TGTGCCAGCAGCCAAAATTCGGGGGAAGAGACCCAGTACTTC
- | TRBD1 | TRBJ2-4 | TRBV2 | CASRQGAAKNIQYF | TGTGCCAGCAGGCAGGGGGCGGCCAAAAACATTCAGTACTTC
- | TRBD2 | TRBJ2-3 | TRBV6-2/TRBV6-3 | CASSPYRASGNADTQYF | TGTGCCAGCAGTCCGTACCGGGCTAGCGGGAACGCAGATACGCAGTATTTT
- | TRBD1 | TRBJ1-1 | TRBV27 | CASSLGDRKAFF | TGTGCCAGCAGTTTAGGGGACAGGAAGGCTTTCTTT
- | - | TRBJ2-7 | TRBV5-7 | CASSLTGGTNFYEQYF | TGTGCCAGCAGCTTGACCGGTGGGACAAACTTCTACGAGCAGTACTTC
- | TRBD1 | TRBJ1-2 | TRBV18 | CASSPLRDRGKNYGYTF | TGTGCCAGCTCACCGCTCCGCGACAGGGGGAAAAACTATGGCTACACCTTC
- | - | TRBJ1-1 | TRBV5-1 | CASSVTGNTEAFF | TGCGCCAGCAGCGTGACAGGGAACACTGAAGCTTTCTTT
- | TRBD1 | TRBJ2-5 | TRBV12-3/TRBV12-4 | CASRGQFQETQYF | TGTGCCAGCAGGGGACAGTTCCAAGAGACCCAGTACTTC
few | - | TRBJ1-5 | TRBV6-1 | CASSEVGSNQPQHF | TGTGCCAGCAGTGAAGTGGGTAGCAATCAGCCCCAGCATTTT
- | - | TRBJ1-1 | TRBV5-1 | CASSLNSEAFF | TGCGCCAGCAGCTTAAACAGTGAAGCTTTCTTT
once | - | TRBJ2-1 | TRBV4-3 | CASSQGIWTEQFF | TGCGCCAGCAGCCAGGGGATTTGGACTGAGCAGTTCTTC
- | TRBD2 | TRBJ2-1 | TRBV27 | CASSFASGGEQFF | TGTGCCAGCAGTTTCGCTAGCGGGGGTGAGCAGTTCTTC
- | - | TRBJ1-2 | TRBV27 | CASSLSMAVANYGYTF | TGTGCCAGCAGTTTATCGATGGCAGTTGCTAACTATGGCTACACCTTC
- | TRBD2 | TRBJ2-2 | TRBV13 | CASRYGGSDGELFF | TGTGCCAGCAGGTACGGGGGGAGTGACGGGGAGCTGTTTTTT
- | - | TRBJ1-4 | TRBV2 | CASMPAINEKLFF | TGTGCCAGCATGCCAGCGATTAATGAAAAACTGTTTTTT
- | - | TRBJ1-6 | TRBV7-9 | CASSFGFGPLENSPLHF | TGTGCCAGCAGCTTTGGTTTTGGGCCACTTGAGAATTCACCCCTCCACTTT
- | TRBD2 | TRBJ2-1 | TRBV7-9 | CASSSPKAGVPYNEQFF | TGTGCCAGCAGCTCCCCCAAAGCGGGAGTCCCCTACAATGAGCAGTTCTTC
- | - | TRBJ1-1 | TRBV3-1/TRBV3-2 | CASSTSTLSTEAFF | TGTGCCAGCAGCACGTCCACGTTGAGCACTGAAGCTTTCTTT
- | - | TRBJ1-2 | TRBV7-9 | CASSLAHRGNNYAF | TGTGCCAGCAGCTTAGCACACCGGGGTAATAATTACGCCTTC
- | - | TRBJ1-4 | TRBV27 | CASSLRGREKLFF | TGTGCCAGCAGTTTGCGGGGCAGGGAAAAACTGTTTTTT
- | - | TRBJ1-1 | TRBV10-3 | CAISEPGGGYTEAFF | TGTGCCATCAGTGAACCGGGGGGGGGCTACACTGAAGCTTTCTTT
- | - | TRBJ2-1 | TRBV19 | CASSTTPRRSYNEQFF | TGTGCCAGTAGCACCACCCCAAGGAGAAGTTACAATGAGCAGTTCTTC
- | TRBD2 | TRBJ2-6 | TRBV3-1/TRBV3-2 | CASSPDPRETGANVLTF | TGTGCCAGCAGCCCGGACCCGCGGGAGACTGGGGCCAACGTCCTGACTTTC
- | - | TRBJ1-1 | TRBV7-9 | CASSSLGSLLNTEAFF | TGTGCCAGCAGCTCCCTCGGATCCTTACTGAACACTGAAGCTTTCTTT
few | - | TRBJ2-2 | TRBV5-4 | CASSLARAGELFF | TGTGCCAGCAGCTTGGCTAGGGCCGGGGAGCTGTTTTTT
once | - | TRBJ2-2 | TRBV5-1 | CASTETGNTGELFF | TGCGCCAGCACCGAGACAGGGAACACCGGGGAGCTGTTTTTT
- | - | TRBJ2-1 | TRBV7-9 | CASSPQGSSYNEQFF | TGTGCCAGCAGCCCCCAGGGCAGCTCCTACAATGAGCAGTTCTTC
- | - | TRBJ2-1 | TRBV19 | CASRTDSYNEQFF | TGTGCCAGTAGGACAGACTCGTACAATGAGCAGTTCTTC
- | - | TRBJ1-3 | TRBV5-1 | CASSLRAGSGNTIYF | TGCGCCAGCAGCCTCCGAGCAGGGTCTGGAAACACCATATATTTT
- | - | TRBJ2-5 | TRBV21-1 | CASSSQDRGPETQYF | TGTGCCAGCAGCTCCCAGGACAGGGGGCCGGAGACCCAGTACTTC
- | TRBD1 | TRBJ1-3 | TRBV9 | CASSVATGLSGNTIYF | TGTGCCAGCAGCGTAGCGACAGGGCTCTCTGGAAACACCATATATTTT
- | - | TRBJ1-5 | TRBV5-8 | CASSFGGLAQPQHF | TGTGCCAGCAGCTTTGGGGGTTTGGCGCAGCCCCAGCATTTT
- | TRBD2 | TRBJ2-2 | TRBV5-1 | CASSLTLAETGELFF | TGCGCCAGCAGCTTGACGCTAGCGGAGACCGGGGAGCTGTTTTTT
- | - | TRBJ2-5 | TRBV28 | CASSLQETQYF | TGTGCCAGCAGTTTACAAGAGACCCAGTACTTC
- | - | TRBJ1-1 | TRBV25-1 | CASRAGQAIGTEAFF | TGTGCCAGCAGGGCCGGGCAGGCGATTGGTACTGAAGCTTTCTTT
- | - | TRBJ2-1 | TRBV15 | CATSELSKQFF | TGTGCCACCAGCGAACTAAGTAAGCAGTTCTTC
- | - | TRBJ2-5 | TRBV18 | CASSPPGDSAQYF | TGTGCCAGCTCACCACCGGGGGACTCGGCCCAGTACTTC
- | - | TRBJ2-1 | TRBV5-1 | CASSGQGVDEQFF | TGCGCCAGCAGCGGGCAGGGAGTCGATGAGCAGTTCTTC